This T cell receptor beta chain was recorded in a study of T cell repertoires in cytomegalovirus infection. Germline CDR1 and CDR2: SGHTA and FQGNSA. This CDR3 has 15 residues. The V and J ends lost 2 bases and 4 bases, in that order; junction bases with no gene match: 4. Ten or more counts support this clonotype. In TCRdb, the reads were re-called with MiXCR into one record per CDR3 protein. The sample lists 150,000 to 190,000 distinct CDR3 sequences, less than 25% occurring once. This TCR derives from a human donor in good health (CMV status not recorded). Some clones in this sample may be carry-over from other donors' samples. Specimen: PBMCs. The gene calls are TRBV7-2 and TRBJ2-1; 8 nucleotides align to TRBD1. The CDR3 sequence is CASSLSGGSYNEQFF. The DNA of the CDR3 is TGTGCCAGCAGCTTATCAGGGGGCTCTTACAATGAGCAGTTCTTC. Using reference TRBV7-2 and TRBJ2-1 for the parts outside the CDR3, the full variable domain is GAGVSQSPSNKVTEKGKDVELRCDPISGHTALYWYRQSLGQGLEFLIYFQGNSAPDKSGLPSDRFSAERTGGSVSTLTIQRTQQEDSAVYLCASSLSGGSYNEQFFGPGTRLTVL.